The T cell receptor (beta chain) under discussion was sequenced for a study of blood T cells in healthy people across ages. For the second PCR, which ran for about 7 to 12 cycles, a sample-barcoded 5' primer and a J-beta primer mix were used. Template switching added a 12-random-nucleotide identifier to every cDNA molecule. TCRdb called the 5' RACE reads again in MiXCR, with one record for every CDR3 protein. Among about a million distinct CDR3 sequences listed, about 51% were seen once. Healthy individuals of Caucasian origin from Russia, aged 6 to 90, served as donors. Total RNA was isolated from each sample in quantities of at least 6 micrograms. General observations from the study: Per million T cells, the diversity of TCR beta decreased roughly linearly as age advanced.

This clonotype was seen at least ten times. Antigen: not known. The clonotype originates from a woman in her sixties in good health. Sample: blood.

DNA of the CDR3: TGTGCCACCAAAGACAGGGGGCGACCAGATACGCAGTATTTT. Its translation is CATKDRGRPDTQYF. V and J are TRBV24-1 and TRBJ2-3, with 10 bases matching TRBD1. The V segment lost 8 bases and the J segment 4 bases; nucleotides outside the gene matches: 5. CDR1 KGHDR and CDR2 SFDVKD come from the germline V gene. The CDR3 has 14 amino acids.